The rows below give T cell receptor beta chains drawn from one sample of a study of blood T cell repertoires in COVID-19. Produced via immunoSEQ multiplex PCR; TCRdb's table is partial and in-frame only. The sample contains fewer than 150,000 clones, about 80% of which appear only once. The specimen was peripheral blood. The receptor source for this set is a woman aged 45-60 years with acute or convalescent COVID-19. Each CDR3 is given with its conserved first and last residue. Fields, in order: V gene, D gene, J gene, clone size, CDR3 protein, CDR3 DNA. D genes are given only for firm matches. Not all rows give a size; the values are once, few, many and, for expanded clones, a class.

V gene: TRBV15; D gene: TRBD1; J gene: TRBJ2-1; clone size: -; CDR3 protein: CATSRRTGNNNEQFF; CDR3 DNA: TGTGCCACCAGCCGGCGGACAGGTAATAACAATGAGCAGTTCTTC
V gene: TRBV19; D gene: TRBD1; J gene: TRBJ1-2; clone size: few; CDR3 protein: CASSIRMTGSYGYTF; CDR3 DNA: TGTGCCAGTAGTATCAGAATGACAGGGTCGTATGGCTACACCTTC
V gene: TRBV7-3; D gene: TRBD1; J gene: TRBJ1-2; clone size: -; CDR3 protein: CASSNRQGDGYTF; CDR3 DNA: TGTGCCAGCAGCAATCGCCAGGGGGATGGCTACACCTTC
V gene: TRBV27; D gene: TRBD1; J gene: TRBJ1-1; clone size: -; CDR3 protein: CASSLARGQTEAFF; CDR3 DNA: TGTGCCAGCAGTTTGGCCAGGGGGCAGACTGAAGCTTTCTTT
V gene: TRBV13; D gene: -; J gene: TRBJ1-2; clone size: -; CDR3 protein: CASSLGAGHRGGYTF; CDR3 DNA: TGTGCCAGCAGCTTAGGGGCGGGCCACCGAGGCGGCTACACCTTC
V gene: TRBV4-1; D gene: TRBD1; J gene: TRBJ1-1; clone size: -; CDR3 protein: CASSHTQGLMNTEAFF; CDR3 DNA: TGCGCCAGCAGCCACACACAGGGGCTTATGAACACTGAAGCTTTCTTT
V gene: TRBV30; D gene: -; J gene: TRBJ2-5; clone size: -; CDR3 protein: CAWRENQETQYF; CDR3 DNA: TGTGCCTGGCGGGAGAACCAAGAGACCCAGTACTTC
V gene: TRBV7-6; D gene: TRBD1; J gene: TRBJ2-1; clone size: -; CDR3 protein: CASRSTGGSSYNEQFF; CDR3 DNA: TGTGCCAGCAGATCCACAGGGGGCTCCTCCTACAATGAGCAGTTCTTC
V gene: TRBV11-3; D gene: TRBD1; J gene: TRBJ2-5; clone size: once; CDR3 protein: CASSSTGSETQYF; CDR3 DNA: TGTGCCAGCAGCTCGACAGGGAGTGAGACCCAGTACTTC
V gene: TRBV2; D gene: -; J gene: TRBJ1-5; clone size: -; CDR3 protein: CASSEGPGMVQPQHF; CDR3 DNA: TGTGCCAGCAGTGAAGGGCCAGGGATGGTTCAGCCCCAGCATTTT
V gene: TRBV9; D gene: TRBD1; J gene: TRBJ2-2; clone size: -; CDR3 protein: CASSLDRGELFF; CDR3 DNA: TGTGCCAGCAGCTTGGACAGGGGGGAGCTGTTTTTT
V gene: TRBV6-5; D gene: TRBD1; J gene: TRBJ2-5; clone size: -; CDR3 protein: CASKKQGAGETQYF; CDR3 DNA: TGTGCCAGCAAAAAACAGGGGGCGGGGGAGACCCAGTACTTC
V gene: TRBV5-1; D gene: -; J gene: TRBJ1-1; clone size: -; CDR3 protein: CASSFTQGNTEAFF; CDR3 DNA: TGCGCCAGCAGCTTCACACAGGGGAACACTGAAGCTTTCTTT
V gene: TRBV11-2; D gene: -; J gene: TRBJ2-1; clone size: -; CDR3 protein: CASSVSGSSYNEQFF; CDR3 DNA: TGTGCCAGCAGCGTCTCGGGAAGCTCCTACAATGAGCAGTTCTTC
V gene: TRBV11-2; D gene: -; J gene: TRBJ2-7; clone size: -; CDR3 protein: CASSSSGLRTYEQYF; CDR3 DNA: TGTGCCAGCAGCTCTTCGGGACTGCGTACTTACGAGCAGTACTTC
V gene: TRBV2; D gene: -; J gene: TRBJ2-4; clone size: -; CDR3 protein: CASSPRRGNQNIQYF; CDR3 DNA: TGTGCCAGCAGTCCGAGACGGGGGAACCAAAACATTCAGTACTTC
V gene: TRBV12-3/TRBV12-4; D gene: -; J gene: TRBJ1-2; clone size: -; CDR3 protein: CASSLGRSYGYTF; CDR3 DNA: TGTGCCAGCAGTTTGGGGCGAAGCTATGGCTACACCTTC
V gene: TRBV6-9; D gene: TRBD1; J gene: TRBJ1-5; clone size: -; CDR3 protein: CASSYRDRGSNQPQHF; CDR3 DNA: TGTGCCAGCAGTTATCGGGACAGAGGTAGCAATCAGCCCCAGCATTTT
V gene: TRBV10-3; D gene: -; J gene: TRBJ1-5; clone size: -; CDR3 protein: CAISGQSNQPQHF; CDR3 DNA: TGTGCCATCAGTGGACAGTCAAATCAGCCCCAGCATTTT
V gene: TRBV6-5; D gene: -; J gene: TRBJ1-4; clone size: -; CDR3 protein: CASSMPGFNEKLFF; CDR3 DNA: TGTGCCAGCAGTATGCCAGGATTTAATGAAAAACTGTTTTTT
V gene: TRBV6-2/TRBV6-3; D gene: TRBD2; J gene: TRBJ2-3; clone size: -; CDR3 protein: CASSSYLAENTDTQYF; CDR3 DNA: TGTGCCAGCAGTTCCTATCTAGCGGAAAACACAGATACGCAGTATTTT
V gene: TRBV30; D gene: -; J gene: TRBJ1-1; clone size: -; CDR3 protein: CAWSVGGFTEAFF; CDR3 DNA: TGTGCCTGGAGTGTCGGGGGATTCACTGAAGCTTTCTTT
V gene: TRBV4-1; D gene: TRBD2; J gene: TRBJ2-2; clone size: -; CDR3 protein: CASSQGRLAGGNTGELFF; CDR3 DNA: TGCGCCAGCAGCCAAGGCCGGCTAGCGGGGGGGAACACCGGGGAGCTGTTTTTT
V gene: TRBV7-6; D gene: TRBD1; J gene: TRBJ2-3; clone size: few; CDR3 protein: CASSRWGRQGASTDTQYF; CDR3 DNA: TGTGCCAGCAGTCGATGGGGTAGACAGGGGGCCAGCACAGATACGCAGTATTTT
V gene: TRBV11-2; D gene: -; J gene: TRBJ1-3; clone size: few; CDR3 protein: CASSNRVGSGNTIYF; CDR3 DNA: TGTGCCAGCAGTAACAGGGTGGGCTCTGGAAACACCATATATTTT
V gene: TRBV4-2; D gene: TRBD1; J gene: TRBJ2-1; clone size: -; CDR3 protein: CASSPRQGLNNEQFF; CDR3 DNA: TGTGCCAGCAGCCCCCGACAGGGGCTAAACAATGAGCAGTTCTTC
V gene: TRBV7-3; D gene: -; J gene: TRBJ1-4; clone size: -; CDR3 protein: CARGRAQGNEKLFF; CDR3 DNA: TGTGCCAGAGGTAGGGCACAGGGTAATGAAAAACTGTTTTTT
V gene: TRBV6-1; D gene: -; J gene: TRBJ2-3; clone size: -; CDR3 protein: CASSDETRSTDTQYF; CDR3 DNA: TGTGCCAGCAGTGACGAGACACGGAGCACAGATACGCAGTATTTT
V gene: TRBV5-1; D gene: -; J gene: TRBJ2-1; clone size: -; CDR3 protein: CASSYSSYNEQFF; CDR3 DNA: TGCGCCAGCAGCTACAGCTCCTACAATGAGCAGTTCTTC
V gene: TRBV9; D gene: TRBD1; J gene: TRBJ1-3; clone size: -; CDR3 protein: CASSGQGRTIYF; CDR3 DNA: TGTGCCAGCAGCGGACAGGGGAGGACCATATATTTT
V gene: TRBV27; D gene: -; J gene: TRBJ1-5; clone size: -; CDR3 protein: CASSWGGGQPQHF; CDR3 DNA: TGTGCCAGCAGTTGGGGGGGCGGTCAGCCCCAGCATTTT
V gene: TRBV12-3/TRBV12-4; D gene: -; J gene: TRBJ2-7; clone size: -; CDR3 protein: CASSLGPGEQYF; CDR3 DNA: TGTGCCAGCAGTTTGGGCCCTGGGGAGCAGTACTTC
V gene: TRBV6-4; D gene: -; J gene: TRBJ2-3; clone size: -; CDR3 protein: CASSETLQDTQYF; CDR3 DNA: TGTGCCAGCAGTGAAACCTTACAGGATACGCAGTATTTT
V gene: TRBV30; D gene: TRBD1; J gene: TRBJ1-1; clone size: -; CDR3 protein: CAWSPPRTGRMNTEAFF; CDR3 DNA: TGTGCCTGGAGTCCCCCGAGGACAGGGAGGATGAACACTGAAGCTTTCTTT
V gene: TRBV19; D gene: -; J gene: TRBJ2-3; clone size: -; CDR3 protein: CASTQGWGGTDTQYF; CDR3 DNA: TGTGCCAGTACCCAAGGGTGGGGGGGCACAGATACGCAGTATTTT
V gene: TRBV5-4; D gene: TRBD1; J gene: TRBJ2-7; clone size: -; CDR3 protein: CASSVWGPGQGMLAEQYF; CDR3 DNA: TGTGCCAGCAGCGTCTGGGGACCGGGACAGGGGATGCTTGCCGAGCAGTACTTC
V gene: TRBV12-5; D gene: TRBD1; J gene: TRBJ2-3; clone size: -; CDR3 protein: CASGFAAADRAPDTQYF; CDR3 DNA: TGTGCTAGTGGTTTCGCCGCGGCGGACAGGGCTCCAGATACGCAGTATTTT
V gene: TRBV14; D gene: -; J gene: TRBJ1-1; clone size: -; CDR3 protein: CASSSYTSAISEAFF; CDR3 DNA: TGTGCCAGCAGTTCTTATACGTCCGCGATCTCTGAAGCTTTCTTT
V gene: TRBV7-2; D gene: TRBD1; J gene: TRBJ1-6; clone size: -; CDR3 protein: CASSALTGVVSPLHF; CDR3 DNA: TGTGCCAGCAGCGCCTTGACAGGGGTAGTGTCACCCCTCCACTTT
V gene: TRBV6-5; D gene: TRBD1; J gene: TRBJ1-2; clone size: -; CDR3 protein: CASRTGGENGYTF; CDR3 DNA: TGTGCCAGCAGGACAGGGGGCGAGAACGGCTACACCTTC
V gene: TRBV5-1; D gene: -; J gene: TRBJ1-2; clone size: -; CDR3 protein: CASSLGSLNYGYTF; CDR3 DNA: TGCGCCAGCAGCCTCGGGAGTTTGAACTATGGCTACACCTTC
V gene: TRBV18; D gene: TRBD1; J gene: TRBJ1-1; clone size: -; CDR3 protein: CASSLGTGKNTEAFF; CDR3 DNA: TGTGCCAGCTCACTTGGGACAGGGAAGAACACTGAAGCTTTCTTT
V gene: TRBV19; D gene: -; J gene: TRBJ2-1; clone size: -; CDR3 protein: CASSISGSYSYNEQFF; CDR3 DNA: TGTGCCAGTAGTATAAGCGGGTCGTACTCCTACAATGAGCAGTTCTTC
V gene: TRBV7-2; D gene: -; J gene: TRBJ1-5; clone size: -; CDR3 protein: CASSLGRGPQPQHF; CDR3 DNA: TGTGCCAGCAGCTTAGGGCGGGGGCCCCAGCCCCAGCATTTT
V gene: TRBV20-1; D gene: -; J gene: TRBJ1-1; clone size: -; CDR3 protein: CSASQGARSTEAFF; CDR3 DNA: TGCAGTGCTAGTCAGGGTGCGAGATCCACTGAAGCTTTCTTT
V gene: TRBV15; D gene: -; J gene: TRBJ1-4; clone size: once; CDR3 protein: CATSRDQVLFF; CDR3 DNA: TGTGCCACCAGCAGAGATCAGGTTCTGTTTTTT
V gene: TRBV4-2; D gene: TRBD1; J gene: TRBJ1-1; clone size: few; CDR3 protein: CASSHPDRANTEAFF; CDR3 DNA: TGTGCCAGCAGCCACCCGGACAGGGCGAACACTGAAGCTTTCTTT
V gene: TRBV11-2; D gene: -; J gene: TRBJ1-1; clone size: few; CDR3 protein: CASSLVGGSEAFF; CDR3 DNA: TGTGCCAGCAGCTTAGTCGGGGGGTCAGAAGCTTTCTTT
V gene: TRBV30; D gene: TRBD2; J gene: TRBJ2-3; clone size: -; CDR3 protein: CAWRKLAGGTDTQYF; CDR3 DNA: TGTGCCTGGAGGAAACTAGCGGGGGGCACAGATACGCAGTATTTT
V gene: TRBV2; D gene: TRBD2; J gene: TRBJ2-7; clone size: -; CDR3 protein: CASSDGGSGGYEQYF; CDR3 DNA: TGTGCCAGCAGTGACGGGGGTAGCGGGGGTTACGAGCAGTACTTC
V gene: TRBV19; D gene: -; J gene: TRBJ1-5; clone size: -; CDR3 protein: CASAMGGGSSQPQHF; CDR3 DNA: TGTGCCAGTGCCATGGGGGGGGGATCAAGTCAGCCCCAGCATTTT
V gene: TRBV27; D gene: -; J gene: TRBJ2-3; clone size: -; CDR3 protein: CASTLGGAGTDTQYF; CDR3 DNA: TGTGCCAGCACCTTGGGGGGGGCCGGCACAGATACGCAGTATTTT
V gene: TRBV5-6; D gene: TRBD1; J gene: TRBJ1-2; clone size: -; CDR3 protein: CASTFQGQGSNYGYTF; CDR3 DNA: TGTGCCAGCACTTTCCAAGGACAGGGATCTAACTATGGCTACACCTTC
V gene: TRBV5-1; D gene: TRBD1; J gene: TRBJ1-2; clone size: once; CDR3 protein: CASSLEAGGENGYTF; CDR3 DNA: TGCGCCAGCAGCTTGGAGGCAGGGGGCGAGAACGGCTACACCTTC
V gene: TRBV19; D gene: -; J gene: TRBJ1-5; clone size: -; CDR3 protein: CASSSGSPNQPQHF; CDR3 DNA: TGTGCCAGTAGTTCGGGGAGTCCAAATCAGCCCCAGCATTTT
V gene: TRBV6-2/TRBV6-3; D gene: -; J gene: TRBJ1-5; clone size: -; CDR3 protein: CASSYSIRGGLLAQPQHF; CDR3 DNA: TGTGCCAGCAGTTACTCGATCCGGGGGGGGCTGCTCGCCCAGCCCCAGCATTTT
V gene: TRBV12-3/TRBV12-4; D gene: -; J gene: TRBJ1-6; clone size: -; CDR3 protein: CASSLPGSPLHF; CDR3 DNA: TGTGCCAGCAGTTTACCAGGATCACCCCTCCACTTT
V gene: TRBV28; D gene: -; J gene: TRBJ1-2; clone size: -; CDR3 protein: CASSNAGTYGYTF; CDR3 DNA: TGTGCCAGCAGTAACGCCGGGACATATGGCTACACCTTC